These 28 T cell receptor beta chains share one sample of origin, sequenced in a study of blood T cell repertoires in COVID-19. Assay used: immunoSEQ multiplex PCR; TCRdb lists only in-frame clones, some missing. The table records 35,000 to 55,000 clones, 87% of them present only once. Sequencing was performed on peripheral blood. All receptors come from a human donor in a cohort sampled during active COVID-19.

This clone occurred a few times. This chain connects TRBV7-3 to TRBJ2-1, with 7 bases identical to TRBD2. The CDR3 is 17 amino acids. Germline CDR1 is SGHTA and CDR2 is FQGTGA. V trimming: 1 base; J trimming: 2 bases; junction bases outside the gene matches: 8. The CDR3 DNA sequence: TGTGCCAGCAGCTTAAATGGATTGGGGACTACCTACAATGAGCAGTTCTTC. As protein: CASSLNGLGTTYNEQFF.

The J gene is TRBJ2-3, the V gene TRBV15; D unresolved. This CDR3 region has 14 residues. Germline V gene sequence: CDR1 LNHNV, CDR2 YYDKDF (reference sequence). V was trimmed by 2 bases and J by 7 bases, leaving 13 bases between them. This CDR3 reads CATSRSVQANTQYF. For the CDR3, the DNA is TGTGCCACCAGCAGATCCGTTCAGGCTAATACGCAGTATTTT. Full variable domain (outside the CDR3, taken from reference TRBV15 and TRBJ2-3): DAMVIQNPRYQVTQFGKPVTLSCSQTLNHNVMYWYQQKSSQAPKLLFHYYDKDFNNEADTPDNFQSRRPNTSFCFLDIRSPGLGDTAMYLCATSRSVQANTQYFGPGTRLTVL.

This clone was seen a few times. The chain links TRBV7-6 to TRBJ2-2; D call uncertain. The CDR3 has 11 amino acids. The V gene lost 6 bases and the J gene lost 5 bases, with 4 bases spanning the gap. Germline-derived CDR1 and CDR2 are SGHVS and FNYEAQ. The CDR3 is CASSQTGELFF. DNA for the CDR3: TGTGCCAGCAGTCAAACCGGGGAGCTGTTTTTT.

This chain links TRBV3-1 (or the pseudogene TRBV3-2) with TRBJ2-1, with a weak D call TRBD2 (6 bases). V was shortened by 2 bases and J by 9 bases, with 11 bases between the two germline ends. Germline V lookup: CDR1 LGHDT, CDR2 YNNKEL (reference sequence). This CDR3 comprises 13 residues. The CDR3 protein is CASSQRLSGEQFF. As DNA, the CDR3 is TGTGCCAGCAGCCAACGTCTTAGCGGTGAGCAGTTCTTC.

The chain carries TRBV7-2 and TRBJ2-1; 12 positions match TRBD2. Germline loops: CDR1 SGHTA, CDR2 FQGNSA. The CDR3 has 16 amino acids. V dropped 2 bases and J dropped 8; count of bases not matched to a gene: 7. This CDR3 is CASSLSASGRVYEQFF. The CDR3 DNA sequence: TGTGCCAGCAGCTTATCGGCTAGCGGGAGGGTCTATGAGCAGTTCTTC.

V is TRBV18 and J is TRBJ2-1, with 8 bases fitting TRBD1. Trimming at V came to 4 bases and at J to 5 bases, leaving 10 bases not matched to a gene. This CDR3 is built from 16 residues. Germline CDR1 and CDR2: KGHSH and LQKENI. The CDR3 sequence: CASSLSGTGNDNEQFF. In DNA form, the CDR3 reads TGTGCCAGCTCACTATCCGGGACAGGCAATGACAATGAGCAGTTCTTC.

The CDR3, as DNA: TGTGTCAGAAGCCCCCCGGGGGGCGATCACTACAATGAGCAGTTCTTC. The encoded protein is CVRSPPGGDHYNEQFF. The V call is TRBV7-5, the J call TRBJ2-1; the table's D call, TRBD2, has no DNA check behind it. TRBV7-5 is a known pseudogene. The CDR3 length is 16 residues.

The genes are TRBV19 and TRBJ2-3; tentative D call: TRBD2 (5 bases). This CDR3 has 14 amino acids. V lost 11 bases and J 2 bases, leaving 17 bases between the germline ends. In germline, CDR1 is LNHDA, CDR2 SQIVND (reference sequence). CDR3: CAASSQRNTDTQYF. CDR3 DNA sequence: TGTGCCGCCAGTAGTCAGCGGAACACAGATACGCAGTATTTT.

This chain joins TRBV7-6 and TRBJ1-4; 9 positions agree with TRBD1. The CDR3 totals 15 residues. J was trimmed by 5 bases and V by 1 base; bases with no gene match: 2. Germline CDR1 reads SGHVS; CDR2 reads FNYEAQ. CDR3 region: CASSLVGTGNEKLFF. In nucleotides, the CDR3 is TGTGCCAGCAGCTTAGTTGGGACAGGGAATGAAAAACTGTTTTTT. Supplemented by reference TRBV7-6 and TRBJ1-4, the full variable domain reads GAGVSQSPRYKVTKRGQDVALRCDPISGHVSLYWYRQALGQGPEFLTYFNYEAQQDKSGLPNDRFSAERPEGSISTLTIQRTEQRDSAMYRCASSLVGTGNEKLFFGSGTQLSVL.

This rearrangement joins TRBV29-1 to TRBJ1-2, with D possibly matching TRBD1 (6 bases). The germline V and J ends were trimmed by 6 bases and 5 bases, with 13 bases remaining between them. The CDR3 totals 12 residues. From germline, CDR1 is SQVTM and CDR2 ANQGSEA. DNA of the CDR3: TGCAGCGTACTTGCAGGGGCGTATGGCTACACCTTC. It specifies CSVLAGAYGYTF. The complete variable domain, with remaining parts taken from reference TRBV29-1 and TRBJ1-2, reads SAVISQKPSRDICQRGTSLTIQCQVDSQVTMMFWYRQQPGQSLTLIATANQGSEATYESGFVIDKFPISRPNLTFSTLTVSNMSPEDSSIYLCSVLAGAYGYTFGSGTRLTVV.

The V and J genes are TRBV19 and TRBJ2-7; tentatively, D is TRBD2 (6 bases). Trimming took 3 bases from V and 1 from J, leaving 7 bases between them. The germline V gene encodes CDR1 LNHDA and CDR2 SQIVND (reference sequence). CDR3 size: 13 residues. The CDR3 DNA reads TGTGCCAGTAGTATGGGGACTTCCTACGAGCAGTACTTC. This encodes CASSMGTSYEQYF.

The rearrangement uses TRBV30 and TRBJ2-1; 13 positions match TRBD2. Germline CDR1 and CDR2: GTSNPN and SVGIG (reference sequence). The CDR3 sequence is 16 residues long. V dropped 3 bases and J dropped 6; count of bases not matched to a gene: 8. The CDR3 here is CAWSSLGLAGRNEQFF. CDR3 bases: TGTGCCTGGAGCTCGCTGGGACTAGCGGGGCGCAATGAGCAGTTCTTC.

This sequence joins TRBV28 and TRBJ2-7, with D tentatively TRBD1 (5 bases). The CDR3 has 16 amino acids. CDR1 is MDHEN, CDR2 SYDVKM, per germline. The V and J ends lost 6 bases and 0 bases respectively, with 18 bases between them. Here the CDR3 reads CASSSLWGPNSYEQYF. The CDR3 DNA is TGTGCCAGCAGCTCTCTATGGGGCCCAAACTCCTACGAGCAGTACTTC.

The genes are TRBV30 and TRBJ1-6; 8 bases fit TRBD1. From germline, CDR1 is GTSNPN and CDR2 SVGIG (reference sequence). The V and J ends lost 1 base and 8 bases, in that order; junction bases with no gene match: 7. This CDR3 is 15 amino acids long. CDR3 in DNA: TGTGCCTGGAGTGCACCGACAGGGGACGATTCACCCCTCCACTTT. Its protein product is CAWSAPTGDDSPLHF.

This clone was seen once. V and J are TRBV7-3 and TRBJ2-1, with TRBD2 matching 8 bases. The CDR3 consists of 14 residues. Germline V lookup: CDR1 SGHTA, CDR2 FQGTGA. The V gene end was trimmed by 5 bases and the J gene end by 7 bases; junction bases not matched to a gene: 7. For the CDR3, the DNA is TGTGCCAGCAGCCCTGGACTAGCCGGGAATGAGCAGTTCTTC. This gives the protein CASSPGLAGNEQFF.

The chain combines TRBV7-2 with TRBJ2-5, with 7 bases fitting TRBD2. The V gene's germline CDR1 is SGHTA and CDR2 FQGNSA. The junction had 6 bases not matched to a gene; V was cut back by 1 base and J by 4 bases. The CDR3 totals 15 residues. The CDR3 sequence: CASSLVSTSSETQYF. The CDR3, as DNA: TGTGCCAGCAGCTTAGTTTCGACTAGCTCAGAGACCCAGTACTTC.

This chain connects TRBV11-3 to TRBJ2-3; 8 bases map to TRBD1. This CDR3 spans 17 amino acids. V was clipped by 0 bases and J by 1 base; unmatched bases: 6. The germline CDR1 and CDR2 sequences are SGHNT and YENEEA. The CDR3 loop is CASSLDKSTGGTDTQYF. The DNA of the CDR3 is TGTGCCAGCAGCTTAGATAAATCGACAGGGGGCACAGATACGCAGTATTTT.

The chain couples TRBV28 to TRBJ1-5; 8 bases align to TRBD1. CDR1 MDHEN and CDR2 SYDVKM come from the germline V gene. The junction had 9 bases not matched to a gene; V was cut back by 6 bases and J by 2 bases. The CDR3 has 16 residues. The CDR3 protein is CASRSDRGRRNQPQHF. For the CDR3, the DNA is TGTGCCAGCAGATCCGACAGGGGAAGACGCAATCAGCCCCAGCATTTT.

V and J are TRBV5-1 and TRBJ1-1, with D possibly being TRBD1 (6 bases). V was clipped by 4 bases and J by 4 bases, with 17 bases between them. This CDR3 is built from 15 residues. Germline V gene data show CDR1 as SGHRS and CDR2 as YFSETQ. The CDR3 bases are TGCGCCAGCAGCCTCCAGCAGGGGTTGGGCACTGAAGCTTTCTTT. Translation: CASSLQQGLGTEAFF.

This chain links TRBV7-9 with TRBJ1-5, with 7 positions matching TRBD1. This CDR3 region has 16 residues. After removal of 0 bases from V and 7 bases from J, the junction contained 9 bases not matched to a gene. Germline CDR1 and CDR2: SEHNR and FQNEAQ (reference sequence). This CDR3 reads CASSLAVSGGQQPQHF. In nucleotides, the CDR3 is TGTGCCAGCAGCTTAGCAGTGTCAGGGGGACAACAGCCCCAGCATTTT.

The CDR3 spells CASIPGPGTPTPYF. DNA of the CDR3: TGTGCCAGCATCCCCGGGCCCGGGACACCAACTCCGTACTTC. V and J are TRBV7-2 and TRBJ2-7, with D tentatively TRBD1 (6 bases). This CDR3 comprises 14 residues. Germline values: CDR1 SGHTA, CDR2 FQGNSA. The V end lost 7 bases, the J end lost 12 bases, and 25 bases lay between the germline ends.

The J gene is TRBJ2-7, the V gene TRBV5-1; 8 bases map to TRBD1. Per the germline V gene, CDR1 is SGHRS and CDR2 is YFSETQ. This CDR3 has 16 residues. V was clipped by 2 bases and J by 1 base; unmatched bases: 8. The CDR3 reads CASSFFRDRPSYEQYF. CDR3 nucleotide sequence: TGCGCCAGCAGCTTTTTCCGGGACAGGCCATCCTACGAGCAGTACTTC.

The J gene is TRBJ1-6, the V gene TRBV5-4; D perhaps matches TRBD1 (5 bases). Per the germline V gene, CDR1 is SGHNT and CDR2 is YYREEE (reference sequence). The CDR3 runs to 15 residues. Trimming took off 4 bases at V and 8 bases at J, with 16 bases between the two ends. The CDR3 coding sequence is TGTGCCAGCAGCCCCGTCGCCTCGGGGGATTCACCCCTCCACTTT. Its protein product is CASSPVASGDSPLHF.

The V and J genes are TRBV3-1 (or the pseudogene TRBV3-2) and TRBJ2-2; weak D call: TRBD2 (7 bases). V was pared by 4 bases and J by 13 bases, with 25 bases between. The CDR3 covers 16 residues. Germline CDR1 is LGHDT and CDR2 is YNNKEL (reference sequence). This CDR3 reads CASSRSGLAAPRGLFF. CDR3 nucleotide sequence: TGTGCCAGCAGCCGATCGGGGCTAGCGGCCCCCAGGGGGCTGTTTTTT.

The chain has TRBV7-8 and TRBJ2-7, with TRBD1 matching 7 bases. Germline loops: CDR1 SGHVS, CDR2 FQNEAQ. The CDR3 extends over 17 amino acids. With 5 bases clipped from V and 1 base from J, the junction kept 14 bases outside the gene matches. The CDR3 DNA follows: TGTGCCAGCAGCCCACTCGAGGGGGCGGCACTTTCCTACGAGCAGTACTTC. Amino acid sequence: CASSPLEGAALSYEQYF. Based on the CDR3 plus reference TRBV7-8 and TRBJ2-7, the full variable domain is GAGVSQSPRYKVAKRGQDVALRCDPISGHVSLFWYQQALGQGPEFLTYFQNEAQLDKSGLPSDRFFAERPEGSVSTLKIQRTQQEDSAVYLCASSPLEGAALSYEQYFGPGTRLTVT.

The gene calls are TRBV7-8 and TRBJ2-3; D possibly corresponds to TRBD1 (5 bases). With 7 bases removed from V and 5 bases from J, the gap between germline ends came to 16 bases. The CDR3 is made up of 14 amino acids. The germline V gene has CDR1 SGHVS and CDR2 FQNEAQ. The CDR3 DNA reads TGTGCCAGCACCAAAGAGAGCGACAGAGATACGCAGTATTTT. Translating gives CASTKESDRDTQYF.

The rearrangement uses TRBV29-1 and TRBJ2-7; D ambiguous. The CDR3 is 11 residues long. Trimming took 6 bases from V and 6 from J, leaving 12 bases between them. In germline, CDR1 is SQVTM, CDR2 ANQGSEA. The CDR3 protein is CSVLILGEQYF. Here the CDR3 DNA reads TGCAGCGTCCTAATCCTAGGCGAGCAGTACTTC.

The V and J genes are TRBV9 and TRBJ2-1; 12 positions match TRBD2. CDR3 length: 18 residues. Germline V lookup: CDR1 SGDLS, CDR2 YYNGEE. V lost 0 bases, J lost 7 bases, and 11 bases stayed unmatched. Written as DNA, the CDR3 is TGTGCCAGCAGCGTAGTGGGCCGTCCTAGCGGGAGGGTAAATGAGCAGTTCTTC. Amino acids: CASSVVGRPSGRVNEQFF.